This T cell receptor (beta chain) is drawn from a study of shared clonotypes between healthy human individuals (TCRdb year 2020). As for the study more broadly: A couple of women and a few men aged 18 to 49 years were included in the cohort. Per donor, three plates each were used for CD4 naive and CD4 memory, two for CD8 naive, and one for CD8 memory. To estimate repertoire size and how much clonotypes are shared between individuals, the study performed deep sequencing of blood TCR repertoires from five healthy adults. To increase sequencing depth and limit assay-specific biases, TCR repertoire library preparation and sequencing were carried out by different laboratories using diverse techniques. Leukapheresis yielded between about 0.94 and 9 billion PBMCs per donor. Broader findings and caveats from the paper: Rarefaction of sorted-subset datasets indicated incomplete sequencing despite the large sequencing depth. The genetic and exposure-history diversity represented was limited by the small number of donors. Only blood was sampled, and tissue TCR repertoires likely differ from those in blood. Higher generation probabilities were observed for clonotypes shared by all four sorted-subset donors than for non-shared clonotypes. Naive subsets generally had larger estimated clonotype richness than memory subsets. Across several donors, around 5% of naive CD4, roughly 3.5% of naive CD8, around 2.1% of memory CD4, and 0.4% of memory CD8 clonotypes were shared. Based on pairwise subsampling, the degree of clonotype sharing among donors was expected to be affected by sequencing depth.

Notes on this clone: Its antigen is still unknown. Per-base qualities were not stored, and no clone one base away is much larger.

CD8 naive samples were CD45RO-negative cells positively selected for CCR7, giving a CD45RA+CCR7+ population that excluded TemRA cells. The donors were healthy, HIV-negative adults who had no recently reported acute infections or vaccinations. All donors were Caucasian adults living in Nashville, Tennessee, USA. Blood was collected by leukapheresis, and PBMCs were isolated by Ficoll-Histopaque density gradient centrifugation and then cryopreserved in liquid nitrogen vapor phase. Analytical flow cytometry was used to check the purity and quantity of every magnetically sorted T cell population. Each sorted fraction had its genomic DNA isolated and then quantified by UV absorbance on a Nanodrop 2000c. Using the deep immunoSEQ assay, TCR CDR3 regions were amplified from genomic DNA by multiplex PCR. Genomic DNA extracted from each cell subset was distributed evenly over all wells of several immunoSEQ 96-well plates, and each plate served as one replicate. For sorted subsets, each replicate PCR was loaded with approximately 200 ng genomic DNA, equivalent to about 30,000 T cell genomes. Purified libraries were quantified with a Qubit 3.0 fluorometer, sized on a Bioanalyzer 2100, and re-quantified with the KAPA Library Quantification kit. A separate single-read 150-cycle Illumina NextSeq 550 flow cell was used to sequence each immunoSEQ 96-well plate. The study's processing was this. Because only junctional sequences without quality scores were contained in the immunoSEQ output, filtering matching that applied to full-length reads could not be performed. To assign V/J genes and CDR3, sequences were annotated against IMGT germline references using PyIR, a Python wrapper for IgBLAST v1.9. Any read was removed if the V/J assignment was weak (E-value above 1e-6), the CDR3 was missing, or the read contained stop codons, out-of-frame junctions, or ambiguous translated residues. A V3J clonotype was defined by an identical inferred V gene, J gene, and CDR3 amino acid sequence. The percentage overlap between two repertoires was calculated by dividing the number of shared unique clonotypes by the size of the smaller repertoire. RTK rarefaction, the Chao1 estimator, and Recon v2.1 estimates of unobserved clonotypes were used to assess repertoire richness. For all TCRbeta clonotypes obtained by the gDNA method from a few donors, generation probabilities were computed with OLGA. Here the immuneACCESS table is served through TCRdb, limited to in-frame sequences with V and J called. Missing clones are a known gap in these copies; in checked studies unresolved V genes cover under half, and the rest lacks a known reason. That table gives V, J and clone size, and the DNA gave D and trimming. For this sample there are around 1.9 million clones; roughly 93% appear just once. Around 1.7% of the sample is in the top ten clones.

From the cysteine up to the phenylalanine, the CDR3 has a length of 16 residues. The retained sequence is limited to the CDR3, 48 bases, with the frame set at the first base. CDR1 and CDR2 (LGHNA, YSLEER) derive from the germline V gene. V is trimmed back by 0 bases and J by 6 bases, and the junction contains 6 bases that no gene match accounts for. The specimen was naive CD8+ T cells from PBMCs. This specimen's cell subset or site label, per the study, means: CD45RA+CCR7+. In this chain, TRBV4-3 is recombined with TRBJ2-3, with TRBD1 identical over 10 junction bases. This TCR came from a man between 18 and 35 years old in good health. Some clones in this sample may be carry-over from other donors' samples. The sequence in DNA is TGCGCCAGCAGCCAAGATTGGACAGGGGGTGGGGATACGCAGTATTTT. It specifies CASSQDWTGGGDTQYF.